Given below is one TCR beta chain in context. These data come from a study of cytomegalovirus exposure and HLA in healthy donors. PCR amplification relied on 60 Vbeta primers (plus 13 Jbeta primers). The repertoire was sequenced with immunoSEQ multiplex PCR; TCRdb's copy has only in-frame clones and lacks some. The sample yields 150,000 to 180,000 clones, 79% seen once. Sequenced material: PBMCs. The clonotype was recovered from a man younger than 45 in good health and CMV-seropositive.

This CDR3 is CASGTGFLADSYEQYF. The CDR3 DNA sequence: TGTGCCAGCGGAACAGGGTTTCTAGCGGACTCCTACGAGCAGTACTTC. The V call is TRBV7-8, the J call TRBJ2-7; weak D call: TRBD2 (7 bases). The V and J ends lost 8 bases and 0 bases respectively, with 20 bases between them. The CDR3 is made up of 16 amino acids. The germline V gene encodes CDR1 SGHVS and CDR2 FQNEAQ.